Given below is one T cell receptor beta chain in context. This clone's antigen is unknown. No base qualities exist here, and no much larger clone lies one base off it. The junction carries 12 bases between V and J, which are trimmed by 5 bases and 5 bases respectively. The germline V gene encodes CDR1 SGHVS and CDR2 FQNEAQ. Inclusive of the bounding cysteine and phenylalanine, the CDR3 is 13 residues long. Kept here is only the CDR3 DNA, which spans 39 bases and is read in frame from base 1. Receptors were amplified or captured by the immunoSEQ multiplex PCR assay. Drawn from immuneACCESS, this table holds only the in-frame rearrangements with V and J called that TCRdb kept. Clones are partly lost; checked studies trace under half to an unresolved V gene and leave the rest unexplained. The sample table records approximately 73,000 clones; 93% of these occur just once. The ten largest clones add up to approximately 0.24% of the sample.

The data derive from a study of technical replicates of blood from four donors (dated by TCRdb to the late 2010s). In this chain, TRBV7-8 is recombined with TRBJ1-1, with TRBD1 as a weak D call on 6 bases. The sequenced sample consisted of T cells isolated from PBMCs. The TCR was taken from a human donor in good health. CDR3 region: CASSHRERTEAFF. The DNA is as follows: TGTGCCAGCAGCCACAGGGAGAGAACTGAAGCTTTCTTT.